These 21 T cell receptor beta chains share one sample of origin, sequenced in a study of blood T cell repertoires in COVID-19. Only in-frame clones appear in the TCRdb table, and some are missing; sequencing was by immunoSEQ multiplex PCR. The table records some 190,000 clones, 85% to 90% of them present only once. Sequenced input: PBMCs or T cells enriched from blood (not recorded which). These receptors originate from a middle-aged woman with acute COVID-19.

This clone was seen only once. The chain combines TRBV7-9 with TRBJ1-3; D perhaps matches TRBD1 (6 bases). Trimming took off 5 bases at V and 2 bases at J, with 10 bases between the two ends. The CDR3 loop spans 14 amino acids. Germline CDR1 and CDR2: SEHNR and FQNEAQ (reference sequence). The chain's CDR3 is CASSAQGTGNTIYF. The CDR3 bases are TGTGCCAGCAGCGCCCAGGGGACTGGAAACACCATATATTTT.

This chain connects TRBV13 to TRBJ2-5; TRBD1 matches 8 bases. V trimming: 3 bases; J trimming: 5 bases; junction bases outside the gene matches: 11. Germline lookup yields CDR1 PRHDT and CDR2 FYEKMQ (reference sequence). The CDR3 contains 16 residues. CDR3 sequence (DNA): TGTGCCAGCAGCTTCCCCGGACAGGGTAGGGAGGAGACCCAGTACTTC. Translated: CASSFPGQGREETQYF.

The chain employs TRBV6-1 and TRBJ1-1; D possibly corresponds to TRBD1 (5 bases). Trimming removed 2 bases from V and 0 bases from J, with 19 bases in between. The CDR3 covers 18 residues. In germline, CDR1 is MNHNS, CDR2 SASEGT. The CDR3 loop reads CASSETSPGWGMNTEAFF. The DNA of the CDR3 is TGTGCCAGCAGTGAAACCTCCCCGGGTTGGGGCATGAACACTGAAGCTTTCTTT.

In this sample, this clone turned up once. The CDR3 here is CASSFGTRVDTQYF. The CDR3 DNA is TGCGCCAGCAGCTTCGGGACTAGAGTAGATACGCAGTATTTT. The V call is TRBV5-1, the J call TRBJ2-3; 8 positions match TRBD2. Germline CDR1 SGHRS, CDR2 YFSETQ. The V segment lost 2 bases and the J segment 5 bases; nucleotides outside the gene matches: 4. The CDR3 contains 14 residues.

The chain couples TRBV7-8 to TRBJ2-7; a weak D match, TRBD1 (6 bases). The germline V and J ends were trimmed by 4 bases and 4 bases, with 11 bases remaining between them. Germline values: CDR1 SGHVS, CDR2 FQNEAQ. This CDR3 comprises 13 residues. The CDR3 is CASSSGTQYEQYF. The DNA of the CDR3 is TGTGCCAGCAGCTCCGGGACACAATACGAGCAGTACTTC.

This sequence joins TRBV28 and TRBJ2-5; 10 nucleotides align to TRBD2. Germline V CDR1 and CDR2: MDHEN, SYDVKM. The CDR3 is 16 amino acids. V gave up 2 bases and J gave up 4 bases; unmatched junction bases: 7. The CDR3 reads CASSLLAGAPGETQYF. The CDR3 DNA sequence: TGTGCCAGCAGTTTACTAGCGGGGGCCCCTGGAGAGACCCAGTACTTC.

The V call is TRBV3-1 (or the pseudogene TRBV3-2), the J call TRBJ1-5, with unresolved D. CDR3 length equals 16 residues. Germline V CDR1 and CDR2: LGHDT, YNNKEL (reference sequence). The ends were cut back, 1 base at V and 6 bases at J, with 16 bases in the middle. The CDR3: CASSQVGQARSQPQHF. The CDR3 DNA reads TGTGCCAGCAGCCAAGTCGGCCAGGCCCGTAGTCAGCCCCAGCATTTT.

The chain combines TRBV11-2 with TRBJ2-5, with D possibly being TRBD1 (6 bases). Germline CDR1 is SGHAT and CDR2 is FQNNGV. This CDR3 region has 16 residues. V was cut by 4 bases and J by 7 bases, with 22 bases left in between. The CDR3 DNA sequence: TGTGCCAGCAGCTCGTCCGACAGGCCCTCTGTAGGGACCCAGTACTTC. Amino acids: CASSSSDRPSVGTQYF.

A single count supports this clone. The chain combines TRBV30 with TRBJ1-2; TRBD1 matches at 11 bases. Germline CDR1 GTSNPN, CDR2 SVGIG (reference sequence). V gave up 3 bases and J gave up 4 bases; unmatched junction bases: 4. CDR3 length: 14 residues. The CDR3 DNA follows: TGTGCCTGGAGGGACAGGGGGCTTCGCTATGGCTACACCTTC. This sequence encodes CAWRDRGLRYGYTF.

The CDR3 loop is CATSRDGIGTGELFF. The CDR3 DNA is TGTGCCACCAGCAGAGATGGCATTGGCACCGGGGAGCTGTTTTTT. The chain links TRBV15 to TRBJ2-2; D is undetermined. The CDR3 runs to 15 residues. V was cut by 0 bases and J by 4 bases, with 9 bases left in between. CDR1 and CDR2 (germline): LNHNV, YYDKDF (reference sequence).

This clone was seen a single time. V gene TRBV2 combines with J gene TRBJ2-5; 9 bases align to TRBD2. V shed 7 bases and J 5 bases; nucleotides not matched to a gene: 11. Germline values: CDR1 SNHLY, CDR2 FYNNEI. The CDR3 covers 15 residues. Here the CDR3 reads CASKIAGASLETQYF. CDR3 in DNA: TGTGCCAGCAAAATAGCGGGGGCCAGCCTTGAGACCCAGTACTTC.

The gene calls are TRBV30 and TRBJ1-3, with a tentative D call TRBD1 (5 bases). Germline values: CDR1 GTSNPN, CDR2 SVGIG (reference sequence). The CDR3 contains 16 residues. V dropped 0 bases and J dropped 3 bases, with 15 bases sitting between them. CDR3 sequence reads: CAWSVQRGESGNTIYF. As DNA, the CDR3 is TGTGCCTGGAGTGTACAAAGGGGCGAAAGTGGAAACACCATATATTTT.

This chain connects TRBV7-9 to TRBJ1-1; no reliable D call. The CDR3 loop spans 12 amino acids. Trimming shortened V by 1 base and J by 5 bases, and 5 bases separated the two germline ends. Germline V gene lookup returns CDR1 SEHNR and CDR2 FQNEAQ (reference sequence). CDR3 loop: CASSLDRTEAFF. The CDR3 DNA reads TGTGCCAGCAGCTTAGACCGGACTGAAGCTTTCTTT.

The chain uses TRBV7-2 and TRBJ2-6, with D perhaps matching TRBD2 (5 bases). Trimming pared 11 bases from V and 2 bases from J, leaving 13 bases between. Per germline, CDR1 SGHTA and CDR2 FQGNSA. The CDR3 is 14 amino acids. The CDR3 DNA reads as TGTGCCGTCGAGGCGGGTACTGGGGCCAACGTCCTGACTTTC. Protein product: CAVEAGTGANVLTF. The full variable domain, rest sourced from reference TRBV7-2 and TRBJ2-6, is GAGVSQSPSNKVTEKGKDVELRCDPISGHTALYWYRQSLGQGLEFLIYFQGNSAPDKSGLPSDRFSAERTGGSVSTLTIQRTQQEDSAVYLCAVEAGTGANVLTFGAGSRLTVL.

The chain employs TRBV7-2 and TRBJ2-5, with TRBD1 as a possible D gene (5 bases). The CDR3 extends over 15 amino acids. The germline V gene has CDR1 SGHTA and CDR2 FQGNSA. V lost 3 bases, J lost 7 bases, and 18 bases lay in between. The CDR3 DNA sequence: TGTGCCAGCAGCTTGGTCCCAGCTCAAAGGGGGACCCAGTACTTC. As protein: CASSLVPAQRGTQYF.

This clone occurred a few times. Other DNA sequences within the sample encode an identical CDR3. The chain combines TRBV9 with TRBJ1-3; no clear D. The V end lost 4 bases, the J end lost 3 bases, and 5 bases lay between the germline ends. CDR1 is SGDLS and CDR2 is YYNGEE in the germline V gene. This CDR3 is built from 12 residues. The CDR3 loop is CASSPRGNTIYF. As DNA, the CDR3 is TGTGCCAGCAGCCCTCGTGGAAACACCATATATTTT.

This clone was seen a single time. The chain joins TRBV3-1 (or the pseudogene TRBV3-2) to TRBJ1-4; 7 bases agree with TRBD1. The V gene end was trimmed by 6 bases and the J gene end by 8 bases; junction bases not matched to a gene: 15. Germline CDR1 is LGHDT and CDR2 is YNNKEL (reference sequence). This CDR3 region has 16 residues. CDR3 coding DNA: TGTGCCAGCAGGGATAGCCAGGACAGGTTGTGGGAAAAACTGTTTTTT. Amino acids: CASRDSQDRLWEKLFF.

V usage is TRBV5-1 and J usage is TRBJ1-1, with 8 bases aligning to TRBD1. Trimming at V came to 0 bases and at J to 2 bases, leaving 6 bases not matched to a gene. The CDR3 length is 16 residues. Germline CDR1 is SGHRS and CDR2 is YFSETQ. Written as DNA, the CDR3 is TGCGCCAGCAGCTTGGATGGACAGGGACCAAACACTGAAGCTTTCTTT. Translation: CASSLDGQGPNTEAFF.

The genes are TRBV6-2 or TRBV6-3 and TRBJ2-7; D gene unclear. CDR1 MNHEY and CDR2 SVGEGT come from the germline V gene. This CDR3 contains 14 residues. The V end lost 0 bases, the J end lost 3 bases, and 9 bases lay between the germline ends. CDR3 residues: CASSYSRAYYEQYF. The CDR3 nucleotides are TGTGCCAGCAGTTACTCGCGCGCCTACTACGAGCAGTACTTC.

The V gene is TRBV28, the J gene TRBJ2-3; no definite D call. The CDR3 has 12 amino acids. Germline V lookup: CDR1 MDHEN, CDR2 SYDVKM. V shed 5 bases and J shed 7 bases, with 10 bases lying between them. This chain's CDR3 is CASSRSVNTQYF. In DNA form, the CDR3 reads TGTGCCAGCAGTCGCTCGGTCAATACGCAGTATTTT.

The chain employs TRBV14 and TRBJ1-2; tentatively, D is TRBD1 (5 bases). Germline loops: CDR1 SGHDN, CDR2 FVKESK. Trimming pared 5 bases from V and 4 bases from J, leaving 8 bases between. This CDR3 spans 12 amino acids. The CDR3 region has the DNA TGTGCCAGCAGCGGGGGGTTCTATGGCTACACCTTC. Encoded protein: CASSGGFYGYTF.